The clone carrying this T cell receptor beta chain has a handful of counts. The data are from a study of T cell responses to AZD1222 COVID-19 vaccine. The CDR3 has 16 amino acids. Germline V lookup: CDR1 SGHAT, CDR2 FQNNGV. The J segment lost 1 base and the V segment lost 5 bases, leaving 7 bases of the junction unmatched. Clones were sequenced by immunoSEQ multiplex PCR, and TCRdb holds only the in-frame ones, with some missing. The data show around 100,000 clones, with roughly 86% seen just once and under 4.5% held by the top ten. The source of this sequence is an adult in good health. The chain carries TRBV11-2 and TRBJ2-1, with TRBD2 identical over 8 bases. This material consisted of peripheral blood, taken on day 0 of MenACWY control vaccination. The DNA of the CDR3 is TGTGCCAGCAGCAGATCCGGGACTAGGTCCTACAATGAGCAGTTCTTC. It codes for CASSRSGTRSYNEQFF.